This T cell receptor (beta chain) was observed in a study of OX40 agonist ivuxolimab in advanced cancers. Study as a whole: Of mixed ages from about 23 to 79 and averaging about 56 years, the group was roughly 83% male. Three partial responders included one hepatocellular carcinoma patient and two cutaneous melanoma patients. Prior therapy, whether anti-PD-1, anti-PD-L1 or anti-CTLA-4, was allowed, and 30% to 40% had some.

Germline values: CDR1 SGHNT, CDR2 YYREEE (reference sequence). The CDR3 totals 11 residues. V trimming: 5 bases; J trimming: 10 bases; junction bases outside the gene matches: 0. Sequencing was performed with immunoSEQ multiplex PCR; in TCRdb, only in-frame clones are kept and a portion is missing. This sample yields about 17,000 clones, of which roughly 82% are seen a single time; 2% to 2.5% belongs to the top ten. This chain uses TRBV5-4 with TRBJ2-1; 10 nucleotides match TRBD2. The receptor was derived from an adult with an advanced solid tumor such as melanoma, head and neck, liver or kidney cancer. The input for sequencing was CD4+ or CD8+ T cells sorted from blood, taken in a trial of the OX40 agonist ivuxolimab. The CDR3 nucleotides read TGTGCCAGCAGTAGCGGGGGGGAGCAGTTCTTC. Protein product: CASSSGGEQFF.